This T cell receptor beta chain stems from a study of blood T cell repertoires in COVID-19. Looking at the study overall: COVID-19 samples collected from the United States, Italy and Spain covered acute and convalescent phases. The cDNA or gDNA used as material had been derived from T cells, B-cell-depleted T cells, or PBMCs.

The ends were cut back, 2 bases at V and 5 bases at J, with 9 bases in the middle. This CDR3 contains 13 residues. Per the germline V gene, CDR1 is SEHNR and CDR2 is FQNEAQ (reference sequence). Original analysis: How many nucleated cells were present was estimated from reference gene primer amplification. This table comes from immunoSEQ multiplex PCR, and its TCRdb copy is limited to in-frame clones, with some not included. Clone size and V and J calls were adopted from that table, with D and trimming inferred from the DNA. The data hold roughly 66,000 clones, with approximately 92% observed a single time.

The chain has TRBV7-9 and TRBJ1-2, with D uncertain. This clonotype was sampled from a human donor with active COVID-19. The donor label of this sample is uncertain. The sequenced sample consisted of peripheral blood. The CDR3 loop is CASSLFTEYGYTF. CDR3 bases: TGTGCCAGCAGCTTATTCACAGAATATGGCTACACCTTC.